This TCR beta chain was profiled in a study of low-dose radiotherapy and immunotherapy resistance in tumors. On the study more broadly: Treatment of Cohort 1 consisted of 0.5 Gy per fraction every 2 weeks, adding up to 6.5 Gy. Cohort 2 patients were irradiated with 1 Gy every two weeks, reaching 13 Gy over 26 weeks. Patients were given intravenous nivolumab 240 mg every two weeks plus ipilimumab 1 mg/kg every six weeks.

The treatment that donors received included nivolumab, ipilimumab, aspirin, low-dose cyclophosphamide and low-dose radiotherapy. cDNA synthesis used a TRAV/TRBV-specific primer set for both chains. TCRs were amplified for roughly 20 PCR cycles with a constant-region primer and V-primer adapter. TCRdb recomputed calls from the reads with MiXCR, one row per CDR3 protein. The table has some 16,000 distinct CDR3 sequences, approximately 70% seen once. Trimming left V 3 bases short and J 2 bases short, with 3 bases between. This CDR3 contains 12 residues. Germline CDR1 and CDR2: WSHSY and SAAADI. The receptor comes from a human donor with advanced metastatic prostate, ovarian, gallbladder or colorectal cancer (not recorded which). This table probably holds off-target reads from a library built for another chain. This chain links TRBV10-2 with TRBJ2-3; D remains unclear. The CDR3 nucleotides read TGCGCCAGCAGTGACTTCACAGATACGCAGTATTTT. This encodes CASSDFTDTQYF.